A selection of T cell receptor beta chains follows, all from one sample in a study of T cell repertoires in cytomegalovirus infection. These receptors are not linked to any known antigen. TCRdb reanalysed the reads using MiXCR and keeps one entry per CDR3 protein. The table shows about 24,000 distinct CDR3 sequences, with 22% occurring only once. This specimen consisted of CD8+ T cells from cultured PBMCs, obtained from culture after CMV antigen stimulation. The receptors here all came from a human donor in good health (CMV status not recorded). Some clones in this sample may be carry-over from other donors' samples. Both conserved end residues are part of each CDR3. D genes are given only for firm matches. Where a row states a size, it is once, few, many or the class of an expanded clone; other rows omit it.

V: TRBV28; J: TRBJ2-1; size: few; D: TRBD1; DNA: TGTGCCAGCAGTTCTCAGGGGGCCCTTGAGCAGTTCTTC; CDR3: CASSSQGALEQFF
V: TRBV7-8; J: TRBJ1-3; size: many; D: TRBD1; DNA: TGTGCCAGCAGCTGGGGGGACAGGTTTGGTGGAAACACCATATATTTT; CDR3: CASSWGDRFGGNTIYF
V: TRBV27; J: TRBJ2-3; size: few; D: TRBD2; DNA: TGTGCCAGCAGTTCAGCCTGGGGACTAGCGGGGGGGCCAGCGTCAGATACGCAGTATTTT; CDR3: CASSSAWGLAGGPASDTQYF
V: TRBV5-5; J: TRBJ1-3; size: -; D: -; DNA: TGTGCCAGCAGCTTGGAAGGGATGAGCGGAAACACCATATATTTT; CDR3: CASSLEGMSGNTIYF
V: TRBV7-9; J: TRBJ2-3; size: -; D: -; DNA: TGTGCCAGCAGCGGGGGAGATACGCAGTATTTT; CDR3: CASSGGDTQYF
V: TRBV12-3/TRBV12-4; J: TRBJ2-7; size: few; D: TRBD1; DNA: TGTGCCAGCAGTTGGAGTAACACCTTGACAGGGGAAGTCTACGAGCAGTACTTC; CDR3: CASSWSNTLTGEVYEQYF
V: TRBV5-1; J: TRBJ2-3; size: few; D: -; DNA: TGCGCCAGCAGCTTGTTCGGGGACGATACGCAGTATTTT; CDR3: CASSLFGDDTQYF
V: TRBV9; J: TRBJ2-1; size: -; D: -; DNA: TGTGCCAGCAGCGTAGCTACTAGCAATGAGCAGTTCTTC; CDR3: CASSVATSNEQFF
V: TRBV6-1; J: TRBJ2-7; size: -; D: -; DNA: TGTGCCAGCAGTGAAGCGCTGGGGAGTACCCACGAGCAGTACTTC; CDR3: CASSEALGSTHEQYF
V: TRBV7-2; J: TRBJ2-3; size: many; D: -; DNA: TGTGCCAGCAGCTTAGATTGGAAGGTCAGGGTGACAGATACGCAGTATTTT; CDR3: CASSLDWKVRVTDTQYF
V: TRBV27; J: TRBJ2-7; size: many; D: TRBD1; DNA: TGTGCCAGCAGTTTATCGGGACAGGGGGCCGGGGAGCAGTACTTC; CDR3: CASSLSGQGAGEQYF
V: TRBV7-9; J: TRBJ2-7; size: few; D: TRBD1; DNA: TGTGCCAGCAGCTCAACCTCCTCGGACAGGGGAGATCTCTACGAGCAGTACTTC; CDR3: CASSSTSSDRGDLYEQYF
V: TRBV6-5; J: TRBJ1-2; size: few; D: -; DNA: TGTGCCAGCAGTACCTGGACCGAAGAAGATACCTATGGCTACACCTTC; CDR3: CASSTWTEEDTYGYTF
V: TRBV2; J: TRBJ2-1; size: -; D: -; DNA: TGTGCCAGCGAGAGTGGGGACAAATTGATTGAGCAGTTCTTC; CDR3: CASESGDKLIEQFF
V: TRBV7-9; J: TRBJ2-1; size: many; D: TRBD1; DNA: TGTGCCAGCAGCTTAGCACAGGGGGTTTTCAATGAGCAGTTCTTC; CDR3: CASSLAQGVFNEQFF
V: TRBV19; J: TRBJ2-7; size: -; D: -; DNA: TGTGCCAGTAGTATATGGGCCCTTGTGGGCGAGTACGAGCAGTACTTC; CDR3: CASSIWALVGEYEQYF
V: TRBV5-4; J: TRBJ2-7; size: -; D: -; DNA: TGTGCCAGCAGCTTAGCGTTGGGGGACGAGCAGTACTTC; CDR3: CASSLALGDEQYF
V: TRBV5-4; J: TRBJ2-3; size: -; D: TRBD2; DNA: TGTGCCAGCAGCTTTGGCGGGGGAAGCACAGATACGCAGTATTTT; CDR3: CASSFGGGSTDTQYF
V: TRBV6-5; J: TRBJ1-6; size: -; D: -; DNA: TGTGCCAGCAGTTACGGACAGAACTCCTATAATTCACCCCTCCACTTT; CDR3: CASSYGQNSYNSPLHF
V: TRBV4-3; J: TRBJ1-1; size: -; D: -; DNA: TGCGCCAGCAGCCGATACAAGATTATGGGGGCCGGAGGGTCCATGAACACTGAAGCTTTCTTT; CDR3: CASSRYKIMGAGGSMNTEAFF
V: TRBV7-3; J: TRBJ2-1; size: -; D: -; DNA: TGTGCCAGCAGCTACGACACCTACAATGAGCAGTTCTTC; CDR3: CASSYDTYNEQFF
V: TRBV28; J: TRBJ1-5; size: many; D: TRBD1; DNA: TGTGCCAGCAGGCTCCCTGGGGGACAGCAGCCCCAGCATTTT; CDR3: CASRLPGGQQPQHF
V: TRBV11-2; J: TRBJ2-7; size: many; D: -; DNA: TGTGCCAGCAGTCCAAACCGGAGAGCCTCCTACGAGCAGTACTTC; CDR3: CASSPNRRASYEQYF